These 10 T cell receptor beta chains came from one sample sequenced in a study of blood T cell repertoires in COVID-19. TCRdb's table, derived via immunoSEQ multiplex PCR, lists solely in-frame clones and lacks some. The table lists about 98,000 clones, over 70% of them singletons. The sample consisted of peripheral blood. These receptors came from an elderly woman with acute or convalescent COVID-19.

The chain recombines TRBV7-2 with TRBJ2-1, with D possibly TRBD1 on 5 matching bases. The CDR3 is made up of 13 amino acids. Trimming pared 6 bases from V and 7 bases from J, leaving 13 bases between. Germline V gene data show CDR1 as SGHTA and CDR2 as FQGNSA. The CDR3 sequence: CASRPVGVNEQFF. The CDR3 DNA reads as TGTGCCAGCAGGCCGGTAGGGGTAAATGAGCAGTTCTTC. Based on the CDR3 plus reference TRBV7-2 and TRBJ2-1, the full variable domain is GAGVSQSPSNKVTEKGKDVELRCDPISGHTALYWYRQSLGQGLEFLIYFQGNSAPDKSGLPSDRFSAERTGGSVSTLTIQRTQQEDSAVYLCASRPVGVNEQFFGPGTRLTVL.

This clone was detected a few times. J is TRBJ1-3 and V is TRBV6-5; D uncertain. The ends were cut back, 7 bases at V and 2 bases at J, with 15 bases in the middle. Per germline, CDR1 MNHEY and CDR2 SVGAGI. The length of the CDR3 is 15 residues. The DNA of the CDR3 is TGTGCCAGCACCACCCGCGGAGGAGCTGGAAACACCATATATTTT. It translates to CASTTRGGAGNTIYF.

The chain has TRBV6-6 and TRBJ1-5; possible D gene TRBD1, 5 bases. Trimming stripped 5 bases from V and 6 bases from J, with 11 bases between. Germline loops: CDR1 MNHNY, CDR2 SVGAGI (reference sequence). The CDR3 spans 13 residues. Written as DNA, the CDR3 is TGTGCCAGCAGTAACGGGGGGAGTCAGCCCCAGCATTTT. It translates to CASSNGGSQPQHF.

The chain uses TRBV5-6 and TRBJ2-7; D is undetermined. Germline V gives CDR1 SGHDT, CDR2 YYEEEE. Trimming took 2 bases from V and 5 from J, leaving 11 bases between them. The CDR3 has 13 residues. The CDR3 spells CASSFVSGDEQYF. The CDR3 DNA reads TGTGCCAGCAGCTTTGTTTCGGGTGACGAGCAGTACTTC.

The chain uses TRBV5-5 and TRBJ2-7; maybe TRBD1 (5 bases). Trimming stripped 0 bases from V and 5 bases from J, with 9 bases between. CDR3 size: 13 residues. The germline V gene has CDR1 SGHKS and CDR2 YYEKEE (reference sequence). The CDR3 coding sequence is TGTGCCAGCAGCTTGGGACCAGGGAACGAGCAGTACTTC. Residues: CASSLGPGNEQYF.

The rearrangement uses TRBV18 and TRBJ1-3, with a tentative D call TRBD1 (6 bases). The V end was cut by 2 bases, the J end by 0 bases, with 8 bases between. This CDR3 is built from 15 residues. Germline V gene sequence: CDR1 KGHSH, CDR2 LQKENI. CDR3 sequence reads: CASSPGGSSGNTIYF. The CDR3 coding sequence is TGTGCCAGCTCACCAGGGGGCAGCTCTGGAAACACCATATATTTT.

This clone appeared a single time. This chain links TRBV4-3 with TRBJ2-7; perhaps TRBD1 as D (6 bases). V lost 1 base and J 3 bases, leaving 19 bases between the germline ends. This CDR3 is 17 amino acids long. In germline, CDR1 is LGHNA, CDR2 YSLEER. CDR3 DNA: TGCGCCAGCAGCCAAGTCGTTTCCCAGGGGCTGGGCTACGAGCAGTACTTC. Translation: CASSQVVSQGLGYEQYF.

This chain links TRBV3-1 (or the pseudogene TRBV3-2) with TRBJ2-3; 12 bases agree with TRBD2. V dropped 2 bases and J dropped 3; count of bases not matched to a gene: 6. The CDR3 has 17 amino acids. Germline CDR1 is LGHDT and CDR2 is YNNKEL (reference sequence). CDR3 DNA: TGTGCCAGCAGCCAAACCGTGACTAGCGGGGGAACAGATACGCAGTATTTT. Translation gives CASSQTVTSGGTDTQYF.

V gene TRBV10-3 combines with J gene TRBJ1-1; D ambiguous. The CDR3 runs to 15 residues. V was shortened by 3 bases and J by 3 bases, with 14 bases between the two germline ends. The germline gives CDR1 ENHRY, CDR2 SYGVKD. This CDR3 reads CAISEMGVEDTEAFF. CDR3 bases: TGTGCCATCAGTGAAATGGGAGTTGAGGACACTGAAGCTTTCTTT.

The V gene is TRBV7-6, the J gene TRBJ1-3, with 7 bases fitting TRBD1. This CDR3 is 17 amino acids long. The trim removed 5 bases at V and 6 bases at J, leaving 16 bases unmatched. Germline loops: CDR1 SGHVS, CDR2 FNYEAQ. As DNA, the CDR3 is TGTGCCAGCAGCGTGGGACAGCCGAGGACAAAAAAAAACACCATATATTTT. Translation gives CASSVGQPRTKKNTIYF.